A selection of T cell receptor beta chains follows, all from one sample in a study of OX40 agonist ivuxolimab in advanced cancers. Assay used: immunoSEQ multiplex PCR; TCRdb lists only in-frame clones, some missing. In the table there are about 62,000 clones, around 79% of which are singletons. This material consisted of CD4+ or CD8+ T cells sorted from blood, taken in a trial of the OX40 agonist ivuxolimab. All receptors come from an adult with an advanced solid tumor such as melanoma, head and neck, liver or kidney cancer. The CDR3 runs from the conserved cysteine through the conserved F or W. The order of the fields is CDR3 length, J gene, V gene, D gene, clone size, CDR3 DNA, CDR3 protein. The D gene is left open where the match is weak. Not all rows give a size; the values are once, few, many and, for expanded clones, a class.

cdr3_length: 15; j_call: TRBJ2-7; v_call: TRBV10-3; d_call: TRBD2; clone_size: -; cdr3_nt: TGTGCCATCAGTGGGATAGCGGGAGAGGCCTACGAGCAGTACTTC; cdr3_aa: CAISGIAGEAYEQYF
cdr3_length: 15; j_call: TRBJ1-2; v_call: TRBV7-2; d_call: -; clone_size: -; cdr3_nt: TGTGCCAGCAGCTTAATGCCATCAGAGACCTATGGCTACACCTTC; cdr3_aa: CASSLMPSETYGYTF
cdr3_length: 14; j_call: TRBJ1-3; v_call: TRBV7-2; d_call: -; clone_size: -; cdr3_nt: TGTGCCAGCAGCTCGGGGACCGCAGGAAACACCATATATTTT; cdr3_aa: CASSSGTAGNTIYF
cdr3_length: 16; j_call: TRBJ1-4; v_call: TRBV15; d_call: -; clone_size: -; cdr3_nt: TGTGCCACCAGCAGAGATCGGACCGGAGCGAATGAAAAACTGTTTTTT; cdr3_aa: CATSRDRTGANEKLFF
cdr3_length: 14; j_call: TRBJ2-3; v_call: TRBV19; d_call: TRBD1; clone_size: few; cdr3_nt: TGTGCCAGTGAGACGGGACAGGGGACAGATACGCAGTATTTT; cdr3_aa: CASETGQGTDTQYF
cdr3_length: 13; j_call: TRBJ2-7; v_call: TRBV7-3; d_call: -; clone_size: -; cdr3_nt: TGTGCCAGCAGCTACCGGACCTACGGCGAGCAGTACTTC; cdr3_aa: CASSYRTYGEQYF
cdr3_length: 14; j_call: TRBJ2-1; v_call: TRBV4-2; d_call: -; clone_size: -; cdr3_nt: TGTGCCAGCAGCCAGACGCTTGTTTCGGGTGAGCAGTTCTTC; cdr3_aa: CASSQTLVSGEQFF
cdr3_length: 13; j_call: TRBJ1-1; v_call: TRBV7-6; d_call: -; clone_size: -; cdr3_nt: TGTGCCAGCAGCTTTACAGAGAACACTGAAGCTTTCTTT; cdr3_aa: CASSFTENTEAFF
cdr3_length: 15; j_call: TRBJ1-1; v_call: TRBV7-3; d_call: -; clone_size: -; cdr3_nt: TGTGCCAGCAGCTCCCCCGGGGGGGGGAACACTGAAGCTTTCTTT; cdr3_aa: CASSSPGGGNTEAFF
cdr3_length: 16; j_call: TRBJ1-2; v_call: TRBV9; d_call: TRBD1; clone_size: -; cdr3_nt: TGTGCCAGCAGCGTAACCAGTGACAGGGGAGTTTATGGCTACACCTTC; cdr3_aa: CASSVTSDRGVYGYTF
cdr3_length: 16; j_call: TRBJ2-3; v_call: TRBV2; d_call: TRBD2; clone_size: -; cdr3_nt: TGTGCCAGCAGATCTAGCGGGGGGCGACACACAGATACGCAGTATTTT; cdr3_aa: CASRSSGGRHTDTQYF
cdr3_length: 17; j_call: TRBJ2-2; v_call: TRBV11-3; d_call: TRBD2; clone_size: -; cdr3_nt: TGTGCCAGCAGCCCCGCTGGACTAGCGGGAGGTATCGGGGAGCTGTTTTTT; cdr3_aa: CASSPAGLAGGIGELFF
cdr3_length: 13; j_call: TRBJ2-7; v_call: TRBV5-6; d_call: -; clone_size: -; cdr3_nt: TGTGCCAGCATTGACCGACGAAAGGACGAGCAGTACTTC; cdr3_aa: CASIDRRKDEQYF
cdr3_length: 18; j_call: TRBJ1-4; v_call: TRBV19; d_call: -; clone_size: -; cdr3_nt: TGTGCCAGTAGTGACAGAGCCTGGGACATCGCAACTAATGAAAAACTGTTTTTT; cdr3_aa: CASSDRAWDIATNEKLFF
cdr3_length: 16; j_call: TRBJ1-5; v_call: TRBV6-1; d_call: -; clone_size: -; cdr3_nt: TGTGCCAGCAGTGAAGGGACATCCGTTACCTCTGAGCCCCAGCATTTT; cdr3_aa: CASSEGTSVTSEPQHF
cdr3_length: 15; j_call: TRBJ1-5; v_call: TRBV19; d_call: TRBD1; clone_size: -; cdr3_nt: TGTGCCAGTAACTATCGGGACAGGGTTTGGCAGCCCCAGCATTTT; cdr3_aa: CASNYRDRVWQPQHF
cdr3_length: 17; j_call: TRBJ1-6; v_call: TRBV27; d_call: -; clone_size: -; cdr3_nt: TGTGCCAGCAGTGTAGACAGACCGAGCTCCTATAATTCACCCCTCCACTTT; cdr3_aa: CASSVDRPSSYNSPLHF
cdr3_length: 13; j_call: TRBJ1-1; v_call: TRBV4-1; d_call: -; clone_size: few; cdr3_nt: TGCGCCAGCTCTTGGAACGGCGACACTGAAGCTTTCTTT; cdr3_aa: CASSWNGDTEAFF
cdr3_length: 18; j_call: TRBJ2-1; v_call: TRBV4-2; d_call: TRBD2; clone_size: -; cdr3_nt: TGTGCCAGCAGCCAAGATTTGGCGGGAGGGCCTATTTTGAATGAGCAGTTCTTC; cdr3_aa: CASSQDLAGGPILNEQFF
cdr3_length: 17; j_call: TRBJ2-2; v_call: TRBV5-8; d_call: TRBD1; clone_size: -; cdr3_nt: TGTGCCAGCAGCTCTTCCCGGGACAGGGGTGCCACCGGGGAGCTGTTTTTT; cdr3_aa: CASSSSRDRGATGELFF
cdr3_length: 15; j_call: TRBJ2-6; v_call: TRBV5-1; d_call: -; clone_size: once; cdr3_nt: TGCGCCAGCAGCTTGGCGGGGCCTGGGGCCAACGTCCTGACTTTC; cdr3_aa: CASSLAGPGANVLTF
cdr3_length: 14; j_call: TRBJ1-6; v_call: TRBV27; d_call: -; clone_size: -; cdr3_nt: TGTGCCAGCAGTCCAGTCCTCTATAATTCACCCCTCCACTTT; cdr3_aa: CASSPVLYNSPLHF
cdr3_length: 13; j_call: TRBJ2-2; v_call: TRBV29-1; d_call: -; clone_size: -; cdr3_nt: TGCAGCGTTGTGGCCGGAATCACCGGGGAGCTGTTTTTT; cdr3_aa: CSVVAGITGELFF
cdr3_length: 14; j_call: TRBJ2-5; v_call: TRBV6-5; d_call: -; clone_size: -; cdr3_nt: TGTGCCAGCAGTCCAGTTTGGGACCAAGAGACCCAGTACTTC; cdr3_aa: CASSPVWDQETQYF
cdr3_length: 14; j_call: TRBJ2-5; v_call: TRBV7-2; d_call: -; clone_size: -; cdr3_nt: TGTGCCAGCATCATTAGCACCGGCTATCAAGAGCAGTACTTC; cdr3_aa: CASIISTGYQEQYF
cdr3_length: 15; j_call: TRBJ2-1; v_call: TRBV9; d_call: TRBD2; clone_size: -; cdr3_nt: TGTGCCAGCAGCGTAGACAGCGGGGGGTGGAATGAGCAGTTCTTC; cdr3_aa: CASSVDSGGWNEQFF
cdr3_length: 12; j_call: TRBJ1-1; v_call: TRBV10-3; d_call: -; clone_size: -; cdr3_nt: TGTGCCATCAGGGGGTCTCGCATTGAAGCTTTCTTT; cdr3_aa: CAIRGSRIEAFF